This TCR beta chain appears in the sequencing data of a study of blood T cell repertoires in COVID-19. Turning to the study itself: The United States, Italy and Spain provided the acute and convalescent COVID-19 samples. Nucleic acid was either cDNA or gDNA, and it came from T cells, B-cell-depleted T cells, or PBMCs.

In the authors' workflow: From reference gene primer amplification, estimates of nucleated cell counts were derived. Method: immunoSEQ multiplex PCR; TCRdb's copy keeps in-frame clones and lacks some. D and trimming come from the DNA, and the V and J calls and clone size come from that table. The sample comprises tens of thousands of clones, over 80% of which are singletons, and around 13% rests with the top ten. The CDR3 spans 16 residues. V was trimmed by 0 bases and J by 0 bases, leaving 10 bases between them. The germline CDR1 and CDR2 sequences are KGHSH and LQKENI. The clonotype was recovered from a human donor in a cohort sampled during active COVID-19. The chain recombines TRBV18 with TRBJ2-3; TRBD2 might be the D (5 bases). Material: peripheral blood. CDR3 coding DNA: TGTGCCAGCTCACCACCGTTCGAGCGGAGCACAGATACGCAGTATTTT. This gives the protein CASSPPFERSTDTQYF.